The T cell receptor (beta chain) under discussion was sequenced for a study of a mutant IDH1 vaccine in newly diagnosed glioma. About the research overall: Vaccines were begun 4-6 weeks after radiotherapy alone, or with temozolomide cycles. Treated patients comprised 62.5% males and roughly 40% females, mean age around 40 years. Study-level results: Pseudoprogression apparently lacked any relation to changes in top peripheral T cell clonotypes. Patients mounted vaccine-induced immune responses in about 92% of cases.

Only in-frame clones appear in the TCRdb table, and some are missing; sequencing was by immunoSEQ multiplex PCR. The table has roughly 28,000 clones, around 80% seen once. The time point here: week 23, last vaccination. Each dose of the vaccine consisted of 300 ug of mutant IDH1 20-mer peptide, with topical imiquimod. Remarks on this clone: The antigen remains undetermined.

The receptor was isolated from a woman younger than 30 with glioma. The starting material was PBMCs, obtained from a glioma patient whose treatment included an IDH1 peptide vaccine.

The CDR3 loop is CASSFGGGNEQFF. In nucleotides, the CDR3 is TGTGCCAGCAGCTTCGGGGGGGGGAATGAGCAGTTCTTC. The V gene is TRBV5-4, the J gene TRBJ2-1; 8 positions agree with TRBD2. Germline lookup yields CDR1 SGHNT and CDR2 YYREEE (reference sequence). V trimming: 2 bases; J trimming: 7 bases; junction bases outside the gene matches: 2. CDR3 size: 13 residues.